This T cell receptor (beta chain) was found in a study of blood T cells in healthy people across ages. This clonotype was observed a few times. A sample-barcoded 5' primer and a J-beta primer mix were used in a second PCR of about 6 to 12 cycles. Each CDR3 protein gets one entry after TCRdb re-called the 5' RACE reads with MiXCR. The data hold about 380,000 distinct CDR3 sequences, with roughly half observed a single time. Germline V gene data show CDR1 as LGHNA and CDR2 as YSLEER. The V segment lost 4 bases and the J segment 1 base; nucleotides outside the gene matches: 9. CDR3 size: 17 residues. The chain employs TRBV4-3 and TRBJ2-7; 11 nucleotides align to TRBD2. Sequenced input: blood. This TCR was recovered from a man in his sixties in good health. The CDR3 DNA reads TGCGCCAGCAGCCCCGGGACTAGCGGTTTAGGATCCTACGAGCAGTACTTC. It is translated as CASSPGTSGLGSYEQYF.